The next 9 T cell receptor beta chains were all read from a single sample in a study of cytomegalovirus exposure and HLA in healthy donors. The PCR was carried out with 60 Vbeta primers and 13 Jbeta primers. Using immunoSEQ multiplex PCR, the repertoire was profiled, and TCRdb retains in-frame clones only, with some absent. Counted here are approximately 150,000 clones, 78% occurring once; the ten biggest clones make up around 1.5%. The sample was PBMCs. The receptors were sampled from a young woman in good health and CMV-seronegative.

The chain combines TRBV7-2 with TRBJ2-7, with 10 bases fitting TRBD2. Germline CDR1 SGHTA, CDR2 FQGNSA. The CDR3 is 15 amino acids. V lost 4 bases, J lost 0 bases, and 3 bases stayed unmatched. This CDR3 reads CASSYGTSVSYEQYF. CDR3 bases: TGTGCCAGCAGCTATGGGACTAGCGTCTCCTACGAGCAGTACTTC.

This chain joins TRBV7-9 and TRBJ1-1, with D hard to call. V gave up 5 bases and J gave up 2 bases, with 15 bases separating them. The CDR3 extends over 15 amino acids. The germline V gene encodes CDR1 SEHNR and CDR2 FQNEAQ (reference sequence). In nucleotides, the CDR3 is TGTGCCAGCAGCGGGCCCGGAAGTGCAAACACTGAAGCTTTCTTT. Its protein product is CASSGPGSANTEAFF.

The CDR3 DNA is TGTGCCAGTACCCCAGGGACTAGCGGCTTCTACGAGCAGTACTTC. Protein sequence: CASTPGTSGFYEQYF. The chain couples TRBV19 to TRBJ2-7; TRBD2 agrees at 11 bases. The V and J ends lost 7 bases and 3 bases, in that order; junction bases with no gene match: 8. The germline V gene has CDR1 LNHDA and CDR2 SQIVND (reference sequence). This CDR3 comprises 15 residues. The full variable domain, its missing parts supplied by reference TRBV19 and TRBJ2-7, is DGGITQSPKYLFRKEGQNVTLSCEQNLNHDAMYWYRQDPGQGLRLIYYSQIVNDFQKGDIAEGYSVSREKKESFPLTVTSAQKNPTAFYLCASTPGTSGFYEQYFGPGTRLTVT.

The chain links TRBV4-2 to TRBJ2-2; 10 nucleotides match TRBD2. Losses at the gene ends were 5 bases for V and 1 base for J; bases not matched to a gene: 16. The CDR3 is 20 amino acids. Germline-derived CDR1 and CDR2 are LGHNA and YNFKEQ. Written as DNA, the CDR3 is TGTGCCAGCAGCAACCTGCGGGCTAGCGGGAGTGTTTGGAACACCGGGGAGCTGTTTTTT. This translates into CASSNLRASGSVWNTGELFF.

The CDR3 nucleotides are TGTGCCAGCAGCCGCTTCGGGGGGGTCTCCTACAATGAGCAGTTCTTC. This encodes CASSRFGGVSYNEQFF. The chain carries TRBV11-2 and TRBJ2-1; 8 bases fit TRBD2. The CDR3 runs 16 residues. The V gene end was trimmed by 5 bases and the J gene end by 0 bases; junction bases not matched to a gene: 6. Looked up from germline, CDR1 is SGHAT and CDR2 is FQNNGV.

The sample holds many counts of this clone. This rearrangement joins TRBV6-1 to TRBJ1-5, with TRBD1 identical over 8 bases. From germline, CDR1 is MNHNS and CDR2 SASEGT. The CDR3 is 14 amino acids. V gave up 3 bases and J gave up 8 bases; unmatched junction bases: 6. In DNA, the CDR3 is TGTGCCAGCAGTGAGACAGGGGATATTAAGCCCCAGCATTTT. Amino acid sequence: CASSETGDIKPQHF.

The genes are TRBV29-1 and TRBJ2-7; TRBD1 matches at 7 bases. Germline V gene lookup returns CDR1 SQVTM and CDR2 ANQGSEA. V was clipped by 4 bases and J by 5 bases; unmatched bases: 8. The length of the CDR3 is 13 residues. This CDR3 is CSVVTGEWNEQYF. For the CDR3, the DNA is TGCAGCGTTGTTACAGGGGAATGGAACGAGCAGTACTTC.

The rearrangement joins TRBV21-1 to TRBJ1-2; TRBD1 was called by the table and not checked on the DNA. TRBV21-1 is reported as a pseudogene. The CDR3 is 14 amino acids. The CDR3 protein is CASRRRTGGRGYTF. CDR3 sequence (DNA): TGTGCCAGCCGCCGGAGGACAGGGGGAAGGGGCTACACCTTC.

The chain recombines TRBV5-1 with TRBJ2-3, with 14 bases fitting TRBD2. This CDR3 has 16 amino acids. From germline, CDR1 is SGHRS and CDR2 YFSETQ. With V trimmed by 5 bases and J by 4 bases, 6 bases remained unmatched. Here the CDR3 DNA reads TGCGCCAGCAGACAGGGACTAGCGGGAGTAGCAGATACGCAGTATTTT. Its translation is CASRQGLAGVADTQYF.